A single sample gave rise to the 7 T cell receptor beta chains below, sequenced in a study of blood T cell repertoires in COVID-19 (dated by TCRdb to the early 2020s). The protocol used for the library was the immunoSEQ multiplex PCR assay. The table was pulled from immuneACCESS by TCRdb, which kept in-frame rearrangements only. Such tables lose some clones; where checked, under half of the loss comes from unresolved V genes, and the rest has no known cause. This sample holds some 89,000 clones; 89% were observed only once. The top ten clones comprise about 2% of the sample. Source material: peripheral blood. These receptor sequences come from a man aged 50 to 60 with acute or convalescent COVID-19.

The rearrangement joins TRBV27 to TRBJ1-6; D unresolved. CDR1 is MNHEY, CDR2 SMNVEV, per germline (reference sequence). CDR3 length equals 17 residues. Trimming took 6 bases from V and 0 from J, leaving 15 bases between them. The CDR3 nucleotides are TGTGCCAGCAGCCCCCTCGGGGTTAGCTCCTATAATTCACCCCTCCACTTT. Amino acid sequence: CASSPLGVSSYNSPLHF.

This chain joins TRBV7-9 and TRBJ2-1; TRBD2 might be the D (5 bases). V gave up 5 bases and J gave up 7 bases, with 15 bases separating them. This CDR3 has 14 amino acids. Germline V gene sequence: CDR1 SEHNR, CDR2 FQNEAQ (reference sequence). This CDR3 reads CASSATREWNEQFF. The CDR3 coding sequence is TGTGCCAGCAGCGCTACGAGGGAATGGAATGAGCAGTTCTTC.

The chain is built from TRBV19 and TRBJ2-7; D gene ambiguous. CDR1 is LNHDA and CDR2 is SQIVND in the germline V gene (reference sequence). V was cut by 3 bases and J by 2 bases, with 8 bases left in between. The CDR3 length is 13 residues. CDR3 DNA sequence: TGTGCCAGTAGTATCTACGTAGCCTACGAGCAGTACTTC. This gives the protein CASSIYVAYEQYF.

The V call is TRBV7-9, the J call TRBJ1-5; 7 bases are shared with TRBD1. The V gene's germline CDR1 is SEHNR and CDR2 FQNEAQ (reference sequence). The CDR3 runs to 18 residues. The ends lost 1 base at V and 0 bases at J; junction bases unmatched: 9. This chain's CDR3 is CASSLGQGFDYSNQPQHF. CDR3 sequence (DNA): TGTGCCAGCAGCTTAGGACAGGGCTTTGACTATAGCAATCAGCCCCAGCATTTT.

The chain joins TRBV2 to TRBJ2-2, with TRBD1 identical over 8 bases. Germline V CDR1 and CDR2: SNHLY, FYNNEI. Trimming removed 6 bases from V and 0 bases from J; junction bases left unmatched: 3. The length of the CDR3 is 15 residues. The CDR3 coding sequence is TGTGCCAGCAGCCGGGACAGGTCGAACACCGGGGAGCTGTTTTTT. It codes for CASSRDRSNTGELFF.

The chain combines TRBV6-1 with TRBJ1-1; TRBD1 matches at 7 bases. Looked up from germline, CDR1 is MNHNS and CDR2 is SASEGT. The CDR3 loop spans 14 amino acids. J lost 0 bases, V lost 3 bases, and 1 base had no gene match. In DNA form, the CDR3 reads TGTGCCAGCAGTGACAGGGGGATGAACACTGAAGCTTTCTTT. Its translation: CASSDRGMNTEAFF.

The genes are TRBV11-3 and TRBJ2-2; 9 nucleotides line up with TRBD2. The CDR3 is made up of 15 amino acids. The germline gives CDR1 SGHNT, CDR2 YENEEA. V shed 5 bases and J 3 bases; nucleotides not matched to a gene: 4. The CDR3 here is CASSKGLAYTGELFF. The CDR3 DNA reads as TGTGCCAGCAGCAAGGGACTAGCTTACACCGGGGAGCTGTTTTTT.